This T cell receptor beta chain emerged from a study of blood T cell repertoires in COVID-19. The wider study: Acute-phase and convalescent COVID-19 samples originated in the United States, Italy and Spain. T cells, B-cell-depleted T cells, or PBMCs supplied cDNA or gDNA.

Under the authors' procedure: Researchers report that nucleated cell counts were estimated from reference gene primer amplification. Profiled with immunoSEQ multiplex PCR; TCRdb holds only in-frame clones, not every one. V, J and clone size were drawn from that table, and D and trimming were deduced from the DNA. In the table there are about 230,000 clones, approximately 81% of which are singletons. This clone was seen once. The TCR sequence derives from a man aged 35 to 55 with acute or convalescent COVID-19. Sample: peripheral blood.

CDR3 sequence: CATSSRDTSTGELFF. The CDR3 DNA reads TGTGCCACCAGCAGCCGGGACACAAGTACCGGGGAGCTGTTTTTT. This rearrangement joins TRBV15 to TRBJ2-2; possible D gene TRBD1, 6 bases. V was cut by 3 bases and J by 5 bases, with 13 bases left in between. CDR1 LNHNV and CDR2 YYDKDF come from the germline V gene (reference sequence). This CDR3 spans 15 amino acids.